This T cell receptor (beta chain) was recovered during a study of human T cells and chemical hapten exposure. Study outcomes and limitations: Since the donors had alopecia, their immune response may not be the same as that of healthy people. There was a positive correlation between PT1 expanded TCR counts and patch test score.

MiXCR, run by TCRdb on the RACE reads, gives a single entry per CDR3 protein. The sample carries roughly 90,000 distinct CDR3 sequences, 9.6% recorded once. A note on this clonotype: The antigen remains undetermined.

Regarding time point: pre-sensitization, week 0. The treatment here: therapeutic diphenylcyclopropenone sensitization with weekly scalp DPC. Trimming removed 0 bases from V and 5 bases from J, with 6 bases in between. CDR3 length equals 13 residues. Germline V gene lookup returns CDR1 LGHNT and CDR2 FRNRAP. The gene calls are TRBV12-5 and TRBJ2-3; D not resolved. The input for sequencing was whole blood, taken in connection with sensitization to the hapten diphenylcyclopropenone (DPC). This TCR derives from a middle-aged woman with alopecia areata. Some clones in this sample may be carry-over from other donors' samples. The CDR3 coding sequence is TGTGCTAGTGGTTTGGTCGGAAGAGATACGCAGTATTTT. This encodes CASGLVGRDTQYF. Based on the CDR3 plus reference TRBV12-5 and TRBJ2-3, the full variable domain is DARVTQTPRHKVTEMGQEVTMRCQPILGHNTVFWYRQTMMQGLELLAYFRNRAPLDDSGMPKDRFSAEMPDATLATLKIQPSEPRDSAVYFCASGLVGRDTQYFGPGTRLTVL.